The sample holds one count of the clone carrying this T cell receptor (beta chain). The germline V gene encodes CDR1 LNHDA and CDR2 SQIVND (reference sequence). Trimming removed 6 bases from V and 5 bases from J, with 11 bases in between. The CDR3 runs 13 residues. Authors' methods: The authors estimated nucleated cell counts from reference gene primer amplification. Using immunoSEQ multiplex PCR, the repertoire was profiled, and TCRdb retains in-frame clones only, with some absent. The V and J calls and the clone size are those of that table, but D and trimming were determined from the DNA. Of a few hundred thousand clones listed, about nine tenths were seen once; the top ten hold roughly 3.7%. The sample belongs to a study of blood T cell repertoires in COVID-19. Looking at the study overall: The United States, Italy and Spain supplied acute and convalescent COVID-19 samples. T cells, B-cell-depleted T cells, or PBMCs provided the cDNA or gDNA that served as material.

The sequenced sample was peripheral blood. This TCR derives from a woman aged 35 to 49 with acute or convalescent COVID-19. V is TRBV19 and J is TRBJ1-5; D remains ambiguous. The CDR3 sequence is CASSTRRDQPQHF. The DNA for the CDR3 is TGTGCCAGTAGCACCCGAAGAGATCAGCCCCAGCATTTT. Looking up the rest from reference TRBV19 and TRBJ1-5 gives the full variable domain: DGGITQSPKYLFRKEGQNVTLSCEQNLNHDAMYWYRQDPGQGLRLIYYSQIVNDFQKGDIAEGYSVSREKKESFPLTVTSAQKNPTAFYLCASSTRRDQPQHFGDGTRLSIL.